The clone carrying this T cell receptor beta chain was observed a few times. Its antigen is as yet unknown. All of the isolated RNA was reverse transcribed, so expressed TCRB transcripts were sequenced. Clones were sequenced by immunoSEQ multiplex PCR, and TCRdb holds only the in-frame ones, with some missing. The repertoire holds 550,000 to 850,000 clones, with around an eighth as singletons. Based on CD45RO/CCR7/CD25/CD127/CD95/CD27, CD4+ regulatory, stem cell-like memory, naive and central memory cells were sorted. Sorted populations were all over 98% pure. This record belongs to a study of beta chain features in type 1 diabetes. The CDR3 extends over 15 amino acids. V lost 0 bases to trimming and J lost 4 bases, with 12 bases between them. Looked up from germline, CDR1 is GTSNPN and CDR2 is SVGIG (reference sequence). Study-wide results and caveats: Patients showed naive, central memory and Treg TCRB repertoires that appeared more similar than those of healthy donors. A PCR bias possibly favoring shorter templates would apply equally to patients and controls. TCRB CDR3 length was moderately but significantly reduced in all four CD4+ subsets of Type 1 diabetes patients.

Specimen: naive CD4+ T cells from blood. This sequence was found in a man between 18 and 35 years old with type 1 diabetes. The chain carries TRBV30 and TRBJ2-2; tentative D call: TRBD1 (6 bases). This CDR3 is CAWSVLGAVTGELFF. The DNA of the CDR3 is TGTGCCTGGAGTGTACTGGGGGCGGTCACCGGGGAGCTGTTTTTT.